These 5 T cell receptor beta chains share one sample of origin, sequenced in a study of blood T cell repertoires in COVID-19. Clones were read by immunoSEQ multiplex PCR, and TCRdb kept only the in-frame ones, dropping some. The sample holds more than 200,000 clones, approximately 81% seen once. The sequencing sample was made of peripheral blood. The receptor source for this set is a woman over 75 with acute or convalescent COVID-19.

The gene calls are TRBV7-2 and TRBJ2-2; 12 nucleotides agree with TRBD2. The CDR3 is made up of 18 amino acids. With 1 base clipped from V and 5 bases from J, the junction kept 8 bases outside the gene matches. Per germline, CDR1 SGHTA and CDR2 FQGNSA. As DNA, the CDR3 is TGTGCCAGCAGCTTAGATCTACTAGCGGGAGGTCGGACCGGGGAGCTGTTTTTT. Protein: CASSLDLLAGGRTGELFF.

This clone turned up a few times. This sequence joins TRBV4-3 and TRBJ2-5, with TRBD2 as a possible D gene (6 bases). V dropped 1 base and J dropped 2 bases, with 14 bases sitting between them. The CDR3 loop spans 16 amino acids. From germline, CDR1 is LGHNA and CDR2 YSLEER. The CDR3 DNA sequence: TGCGCCAGCAGCCAAGGGCCCGGGACTCGACAAGAGACCCAGTACTTC. This gives the protein CASSQGPGTRQETQYF.

The chain employs TRBV10-3 and TRBJ2-2; 13 nucleotides match TRBD2. The germline V gene encodes CDR1 ENHRY and CDR2 SYGVKD. J was trimmed by 5 bases and V by 6 bases; bases with no gene match: 6. The CDR3 length is 16 residues. The CDR3 bases are TGTGCCATCAGCGCGGGACTAGCGGGGCTGACCGGGGAGCTGTTTTTT. This codes for CAISAGLAGLTGELFF.

V usage is TRBV11-2 and J usage is TRBJ2-2; D perhaps matches TRBD2 (5 bases). Germline CDR1 and CDR2: SGHAT and FQNNGV. The CDR3 spans 15 residues. The V end lost 1 base, the J end lost 5 bases, and 11 bases lay between the germline ends. The CDR3 sequence is CASSLGSQRTGELFF. The CDR3 coding sequence is TGTGCCAGCAGCTTAGGCAGTCAGCGGACCGGGGAGCTGTTTTTT.

The rearrangement joins TRBV11-3 to TRBJ2-1; 12 positions match TRBD2. This CDR3 region has 17 residues. V lost 4 bases to trimming and J lost 7 bases; unmatched junction nucleotides: 11. Per germline, CDR1 SGHNT and CDR2 YENEEA. CDR3 in DNA: TGTGCCAGCAGCTCTCAAATGACTAGCGGGGGCTATAATGAGCAGTTCTTC. Amino acid sequence: CASSSQMTSGGYNEQFF.